A single sample gave rise to the 17 T cell receptor beta chains below, sequenced in a study of blood T cell repertoires in COVID-19. Libraries were prepared by immunoSEQ multiplex PCR; TCRdb keeps only in-frame clonotypes and omits some of them. Of about 62,000 clones listed, approximately 90% are singletons. Sequenced sample: peripheral blood. These receptors originate from an older woman with COVID-19, enrolled during active disease.

DNA of the CDR3: TGTGCCAGCAGTGACAGGAATCACAATGAGCAGTTCTTC. This encodes CASSDRNHNEQFF. The J gene is TRBJ2-1, the V gene TRBV28, with a weak D call TRBD1 (6 bases). This CDR3 is built from 13 residues. Trimming shortened V by 5 bases and J by 5 bases, and 10 bases separated the two germline ends. Germline V gene lookup returns CDR1 MDHEN and CDR2 SYDVKM.

CDR3 sequence reads: CASSLAERAGNTIYF. CDR3 DNA: TGTGCCAGCAGCTTAGCTGAGCGGGCTGGAAACACCATATATTTT. V is TRBV11-3 and J is TRBJ1-3; no firm D call. The V gene lost 1 base and the J gene lost 2 bases, with 9 bases spanning the gap. The CDR3 is 15 residues long. Germline CDR1 is SGHNT and CDR2 is YENEEA.

This chain joins TRBV21-1 and TRBJ1-4; TRBD1 reflects the table's D call only, with no check against the DNA. TRBV21-1 is classified as a pseudogene. The CDR3 sequence is 17 residues long. The CDR3 here is CASSPCPGQGANEKLFF. CDR3 bases: TGTGCCAGCAGCCCATGTCCGGGACAGGGGGCCAATGAAAAACTGTTTTTT.

V and J are TRBV27 and TRBJ2-4; 9 bases fit TRBD2. V lost 5 bases to trimming and J lost 0 bases; unmatched junction nucleotides: 5. Germline V lookup: CDR1 MNHEY, CDR2 SMNVEV (reference sequence). There are 16 residues in the CDR3. The CDR3 protein is CASSPLAGLAKNIQYF. CDR3 DNA: TGTGCCAGCAGTCCCCTAGCGGGACTAGCCAAAAACATTCAGTACTTC.

V gene TRBV9 combines with J gene TRBJ2-5; 9 positions agree with TRBD2. V lost 4 bases to trimming and J lost 4 bases; unmatched junction nucleotides: 11. From germline, CDR1 is SGDLS and CDR2 YYNGEE. The CDR3 is made up of 16 amino acids. The CDR3 region is CASSQRGLRGGETQYF. CDR3 DNA sequence: TGTGCCAGCAGCCAAAGGGGATTGCGGGGGGGAGAGACCCAGTACTTC.

This clone occurred a few times. J is TRBJ2-5 and V is TRBV7-9, with D tentatively TRBD1 (7 bases). CDR1 is SEHNR, CDR2 FQNEAQ, per germline (reference sequence). V was trimmed by 5 bases and J by 5 bases, leaving 18 bases between them. This CDR3 has 15 amino acids. This chain's CDR3 is CASSLGRGDWETQYF. The CDR3 nucleotides are TGTGCCAGCAGCCTCGGCAGGGGGGATTGGGAGACCCAGTACTTC.

Here the CDR3 DNA reads TGTGCCAGCAGCGACGGGACAAAGGGGCGCAATCAGCCCCAGCATTTT. Encoded protein: CASSDGTKGRNQPQHF. This rearrangement joins TRBV11-2 to TRBJ1-5; the D gene is possibly TRBD1 (6 bases). Germline V CDR1 and CDR2: SGHAT, FQNNGV. The germline V and J ends were trimmed by 5 bases and 2 bases, with 16 bases remaining between them. The CDR3 has 16 amino acids.

V usage is TRBV19 and J usage is TRBJ2-7; D is ambiguous. Germline V CDR1 and CDR2: LNHDA, SQIVND (reference sequence). The CDR3 sequence is 16 residues long. V dropped 4 bases and J dropped 0 bases, with 16 bases sitting between them. The CDR3, as DNA: TGTGCCAGTAGTAAGTGGCAGGAAAAGATCTCCTACGAGCAGTACTTC. This sequence encodes CASSKWQEKISYEQYF.

The rearrangement uses TRBV27 and TRBJ2-5; 7 nucleotides match TRBD1. This CDR3 is 13 amino acids long. CDR1 and CDR2 (germline): MNHEY, SMNVEV (reference sequence). V lost 6 bases to trimming and J lost 1 base; unmatched junction nucleotides: 2. For the CDR3, the DNA is TGTGCCAGCAGCAGGGGGACCCAAGAGACCCAGTACTTC. It codes for CASSRGTQETQYF.

This clone was seen more than once but under ten times. The chain has TRBV3-1 (or the pseudogene TRBV3-2) and TRBJ2-6; D gene ambiguous. V gave up 1 base and J gave up 0 bases, with 13 bases separating them. The CDR3 has 18 residues. Germline V lookup: CDR1 LGHDT, CDR2 YNNKEL (reference sequence). The CDR3 spells CASSQVLQLVSGANVLTF. CDR3 nucleotides: TGTGCCAGCAGCCAAGTTCTACAGTTAGTCTCTGGGGCCAACGTCCTGACTTTC.

In this sample, this clone turned up once. The genes are TRBV6-2 or TRBV6-3 and TRBJ2-3; a weak D match, TRBD2 (5 bases). CDR1 is MNHEY and CDR2 is SVGEGT in the germline V gene. The V end lost 6 bases, the J end lost 6 bases, and 16 bases lay between the germline ends. The CDR3 is 14 residues long. CDR3 protein: CASSEGHQTDTQYF. DNA for the CDR3: TGTGCCAGCAGCGAGGGTCACCAAACCGATACGCAGTATTTT.

The rearrangement links TRBV6-5 to TRBJ1-1; D is unresolved. With 0 bases removed from V and 5 bases from J, the gap between germline ends came to 13 bases. This CDR3 has 15 amino acids. Germline CDR1 reads MNHEY; CDR2 reads SVGAGI. In DNA, the CDR3 is TGTGCCAGCAGTTACTCGCTGTACAGACAAACTGAAGCTTTCTTT. It yields the protein CASSYSLYRQTEAFF.

The chain joins TRBV5-5 to TRBJ1-3; no definite D call. The CDR3 covers 15 residues. Germline V gene sequence: CDR1 SGHKS, CDR2 YYEKEE (reference sequence). V lost 0 bases, J lost 0 bases, and 7 bases lay in between. The CDR3 region is CASSLGMSSGNTIYF. The CDR3 coding sequence is TGTGCCAGCAGCTTGGGCATGAGCTCTGGAAACACCATATATTTT.

This chain uses TRBV15 with TRBJ2-7; 7 positions match TRBD1. This CDR3 has 14 residues. The germline gives CDR1 LNHNV, CDR2 YYDKDF (reference sequence). J lost 0 bases, V lost 5 bases, and 4 bases had no gene match. CDR3 residues: CATSRQGSSYEQYF. The CDR3 bases are TGTGCCACCAGCCGACAGGGAAGCTCCTACGAGCAGTACTTC. Complete variable domain (other parts from reference TRBV15 and TRBJ2-7): DAMVIQNPRYQVTQFGKPVTLSCSQTLNHNVMYWYQQKSSQAPKLLFHYYDKDFNNEADTPDNFQSRRPNTSFCFLDIRSPGLGDTAMYLCATSRQGSSYEQYFGPGTRLTVT.

The chain is built from TRBV30 and TRBJ1-5; D not resolved. This CDR3 has 13 residues. Trimming stripped 2 bases from V and 4 bases from J, with 9 bases between. Germline CDR1 is GTSNPN and CDR2 is SVGIG (reference sequence). The CDR3 region is CAWSTRKNQPQHF. CDR3 coding DNA: TGTGCCTGGAGTACCAGGAAAAATCAGCCCCAGCATTTT.

The chain uses TRBV4-3 and TRBJ1-1, with a possible D match to TRBD1 (5 bases). The V gene lost 4 bases and the J gene lost 1 base, with 13 bases spanning the gap. Germline CDR1 and CDR2: LGHNA and YSLEER. The CDR3 covers 15 residues. CDR3 in DNA: TGCGCCAGCAGCCCGGGGGTCTCAACGAACACTGAAGCTTTCTTT. Translation gives CASSPGVSTNTEAFF.

The chain is built from TRBV7-3 and TRBJ2-7; 7 bases fit TRBD1. The CDR3 runs to 13 residues. V dropped 5 bases and J dropped 6; count of bases not matched to a gene: 7. Germline V gene lookup returns CDR1 SGHTA and CDR2 FQGTGA. The CDR3 nucleotides are TGTGCCAGCAGCCTAGGGGGCGCAGCCGAGCAGTACTTC. The encoded protein is CASSLGGAAEQYF.